This T cell receptor beta chain was profiled in a study of shared T cell receptors in the human thymus. The V gene lost 0 bases and the J gene lost 0 bases, with 17 bases spanning the gap. CDR1 is SGHDN and CDR2 is FVKESK in the germline V gene. The CDR3 loop spans 18 amino acids. Profiled with immunoSEQ multiplex PCR; TCRdb holds only in-frame clones, not every one. The sample lists more than 550,000 clones; around 87% were seen once. The same sample was also studied in work on human thymus T cells.

The chain links TRBV14 to TRBJ1-2; the D gene is possibly TRBD1 (6 bases). This sequence originates from a boy under two years old with a congenital heart defect. The sequencing input was thymocytes. For the CDR3, the DNA is TGTGCCAGCAGCCAAGATTCGGCAGGGGCGAGAGCTAACTATGGCTACACCTTC. Protein sequence: CASSQDSAGARANYGYTF.